The 2 T cell receptor beta chains reported below all come from one sample, sequenced in a study of yellow fever vaccine responses in identical twins. Each CDR3 protein is one row after TCRdb ran MiXCR on the RT-PCR reads. This sample has approximately 16,000 distinct CDR3 sequences, with 80% to 85% found just once. The material sequenced was T cells from blood (PBMCs), unsorted or a sorted subset (not recorded which), taken before or after yellow fever vaccination (not recorded which). Every receptor here comes from a woman younger than 35 who received the yellow fever vaccine.

There are a few counts of this clonotype. V and J are TRBV25-1 and TRBJ1-2; D gene uncertain. Germline V gene sequence: CDR1 MGHDK, CDR2 SYGVNS. V was shortened by 3 bases and J by 8 bases, with 7 bases between the two germline ends. The CDR3 contains 11 residues. CDR3 DNA: TGTGCCAGCAGTGATCATACGGGCTACACCTTC. Residues: CASSDHTGYTF.

This clonotype was observed once. The chain carries TRBV29-1 and TRBJ2-1; maybe TRBD2 (6 bases). Trimming stripped 4 bases from V and 5 bases from J, with 9 bases between. The CDR3 totals 12 residues. The germline V gene has CDR1 SQVTM and CDR2 ANQGSEA. CDR3 sequence: CSVGTNNNEQFF. As DNA, the CDR3 is TGCAGCGTTGGGACTAACAACAATGAGCAGTTCTTC.